A selection of T cell receptor beta chains follows, all from one sample in a study of vaccination effects on CD4 cells after COVID-19. Which antigens these TCRs recognize remains unknown. Sequencing was performed with immunoSEQ multiplex PCR; in TCRdb, only in-frame clones are kept and a portion is missing. The sample shows tens of thousands of clones, roughly 70% of them seen only once. Sequencing was performed on CD4+ T cells from PBMCs cultured with HCoV-NL63 spike peptides, taken before COVID-19 vaccination. The receptors derive from a human donor who received a COVID-19 vaccine. Both conserved end residues are part of each CDR3. The order of the fields is clone size, V gene, CDR3 protein. The size field is filled for only some rows; it gives once, few, many or a size class.

NA,TRBV5-1,CASSLSGTLYEQYF
NA,TRBV25-1,CASSIRGTEDSYNEQFF
NA,TRBV3-1/TRBV3-2,CASSGTGGSPLHF
NA,TRBV19,CASSFFRDRGWGGNQPQHF
once,TRBV27,CASSLFQGTQETQYF
medium-sized,TRBV5-1,CASSSGQNQPQHF
NA,TRBV4-2,CASSQDWGGDYNEQFF
once,TRBV5-5,CASSQDGFYGYTF
NA,TRBV27,CASSTRQVEFF
NA,TRBV5-1,CASRRAGNTEAFF
NA,TRBV29-1,CSVVGGARSFYGYTF
NA,TRBV21-1,CASSRQDYTEAFF
NA,TRBV11-2,CASSRQGATDNEQFF
few,TRBV6-5,CATLGEYTDTQYF
NA,TRBV5-4,CASSWDSLRADTQYF
once,TRBV11-3,CASSSRTGPFGLTEAFF
NA,TRBV6-1,CASSEEFAGGPIAYNEQFF
NA,TRBV6-1,CASSEAGGTVGYTF
NA,TRBV7-2,CASSLGIQYEQYF
once,TRBV19,CASSIANEDEKLFF
NA,TRBV5-5,CASSWWGGDEQYF
NA,TRBV18,CASSQVSGANVLTF
NA,TRBV6-5,CASSRGQGGGGELFF
NA,TRBV3-1/TRBV3-2,CASSRSDSALANEQFF
NA,TRBV18,CASSRQGRTSTDTQYF
NA,TRBV18,CASSPGETEAFF
NA,TRBV7-8,CASSSIRGRLSGRGQETQYF
medium-sized,TRBV15,CATSSAYGVGVGETEAFF
NA,TRBV28,CASGQGGNSPLHF
NA,TRBV18,CASSPPAGGWETQYF
NA,TRBV7-2,CASSPGLAGVEQYF
NA,TRBV3-1/TRBV3-2,CASSAPFGPQETQYF